This passage covers 2 T cell receptor beta chains from one sample sequenced in a study of T cell responses to AZD1222 COVID-19 vaccine. Here immunoSEQ multiplex PCR was the method, and the copy in TCRdb shows in-frame clones only, minus some. The data contain under 200,000 clones, less than 95% of them singletons. The sequencing here drew on peripheral blood, taken on day 0 of AZD1222 vaccination. The receptors originated from an adult in good health.

The genes are TRBV19 and TRBJ1-5; D is uncertain. V gave up 7 bases and J gave up 2 bases, with 15 bases separating them. This CDR3 contains 15 residues. In germline, CDR1 is LNHDA, CDR2 SQIVND (reference sequence). The CDR3 here is CASTTLEKGNQPQHF. The CDR3 DNA reads TGTGCCAGTACTACTTTGGAAAAGGGCAATCAGCCCCAGCATTTT. Based on the CDR3 plus reference TRBV19 and TRBJ1-5, the full variable domain is DGGITQSPKYLFRKEGQNVTLSCEQNLNHDAMYWYRQDPGQGLRLIYYSQIVNDFQKGDIAEGYSVSREKKESFPLTVTSAQKNPTAFYLCASTTLEKGNQPQHFGDGTRLSIL.

The chain couples TRBV24-1 to TRBJ1-4; D ambiguous. The CDR3 is 15 amino acids. Deletions cut 0 bases from V and 4 bases from J, with 8 bases between. CDR1 is KGHDR, CDR2 SFDVKD, per germline. CDR3 DNA sequence: TGTGCCACCAGTGATTTGGAGTCTTATAATGAAAAACTGTTTTTT. It translates to CATSDLESYNEKLFF.